This T cell receptor beta chain was identified during a study of OX40 agonist ivuxolimab in advanced cancers. About the research overall: In three patients, partial responses were observed, one with hepatocellular carcinoma and two with cutaneous melanoma.

The junction had 6 bases not matched to a gene; V was cut back by 6 bases and J by 4 bases. The CDR3 is 14 amino acids. CDR1 and CDR2 from the germline V gene are SGHRS and YFSETQ. Repertoires were generated with immunoSEQ multiplex PCR, while TCRdb's copy carries only in-frame clones and drops some. The data contain about 65,000 clones, roughly 87% of them seen just once; the ten biggest clones take up 0.38%. For this clone: Its antigen is not identified.

Study-level results: At 0.1 to 3.0 mg/kg and by week 6, clonal expansion occurred in CD4+ and CD8+ blood T cells. Averaged across samples, CD8+ T cells carried more expanded clones than CD4+ did.

The J gene is TRBJ2-1, the V gene TRBV5-1, with 8 positions matching TRBD1. Specimen: CD4+ or CD8+ T cells sorted from blood, collected in a trial of the OX40 agonist ivuxolimab. This sequence was found in an adult with an advanced solid tumor such as melanoma, head and neck, liver or kidney cancer. The CDR3 sequence is CASTTTGGYNEQFF. CDR3 sequence (DNA): TGCGCCAGCACTACCACAGGGGGTTACAATGAGCAGTTCTTC. Full variable domain (remainder filled in from reference TRBV5-1 and TRBJ2-1): KAGVTQTPRYLIKTRGQQVTLSCSPISGHRSVSWYQQTPGQGLQFLFEYFSETQRNKGNFPGRFSGRQFSNSRSEMNVSTLELGDSALYLCASTTTGGYNEQFFGPGTRLTVL.